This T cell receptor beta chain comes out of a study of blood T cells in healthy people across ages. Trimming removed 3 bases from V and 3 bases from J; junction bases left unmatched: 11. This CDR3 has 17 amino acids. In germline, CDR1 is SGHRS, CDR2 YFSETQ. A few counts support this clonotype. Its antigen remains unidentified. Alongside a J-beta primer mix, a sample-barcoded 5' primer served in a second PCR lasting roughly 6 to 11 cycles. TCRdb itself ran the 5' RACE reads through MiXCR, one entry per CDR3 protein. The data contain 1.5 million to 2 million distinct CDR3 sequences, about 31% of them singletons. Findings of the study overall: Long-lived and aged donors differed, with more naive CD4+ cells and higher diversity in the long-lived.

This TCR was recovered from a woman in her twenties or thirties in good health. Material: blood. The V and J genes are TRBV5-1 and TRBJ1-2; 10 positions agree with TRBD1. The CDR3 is CASSSTSPGTGDYGYTF. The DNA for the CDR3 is TGCGCCAGCAGCTCGACTAGTCCCGGGACAGGGGACTATGGCTACACCTTC. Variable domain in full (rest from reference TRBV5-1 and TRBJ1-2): KAGVTQTPRYLIKTRGQQVTLSCSPISGHRSVSWYQQTPGQGLQFLFEYFSETQRNKGNFPGRFSGRQFSNSRSEMNVSTLELGDSALYLCASSSTSPGTGDYGYTFGSGTRLTVV.